This is a list of T cell receptor beta chains from one sample in a study of Graves' ophthalmopathy and Graves' hyperthyroidism. MiXCR, applied by TCRdb to the multiplex PCR reads, yields one record per CDR3 protein. The sample lists fewer than 650,000 distinct CDR3 sequences, about a fifth occurring once. Sequencing was done on a sample of peripheral blood. The receptors were gathered from a woman aged 18 to 35 with stable Graves' hyperthyroidism. Some clones in this sample may be carry-over from other donors' samples. CDR3s include the opening cysteine and the closing phenylalanine or tryptophan. The order of the fields is clone size, V gene, CDR3 length, J gene, CDR3 protein. Only some rows state a clone size, as once, few, many or a class for expanded clones.

clone size: .
V gene: TRBV6-1
CDR3 length: 16
J gene: TRBJ2-7
CDR3 protein: CASSGWRFRVFYEQYF

clone size: .
V gene: TRBV7-9
CDR3 length: 14
J gene: TRBJ1-5
CDR3 protein: CASSLQGEDQPQHF

clone size: .
V gene: TRBV4-1
CDR3 length: 14
J gene: TRBJ2-7
CDR3 protein: CASSQLREGYEQYF

clone size: few
V gene: TRBV6-1
CDR3 length: 15
J gene: TRBJ2-3
CDR3 protein: CASSEDGGSGDTQYF

clone size: few
V gene: TRBV5-1
CDR3 length: 13
J gene: TRBJ1-1
CDR3 protein: CASGVGMGTEAFF

clone size: .
V gene: TRBV12-3/TRBV12-4
CDR3 length: 18
J gene: TRBJ1-5
CDR3 protein: CASSLDLGGRPGNQPQHF

clone size: once
V gene: TRBV6-1
CDR3 length: 16
J gene: TRBJ2-5
CDR3 protein: CASRDAGTGRQETQYF

clone size: .
V gene: TRBV12-3/TRBV12-4
CDR3 length: 12
J gene: TRBJ1-6
CDR3 protein: CASSLEDRVVHF

clone size: .
V gene: TRBV29-1
CDR3 length: 14
J gene: TRBJ2-5
CDR3 protein: CSVRGAGGWETQYF

clone size: many
V gene: TRBV11-2
CDR3 length: 11
J gene: TRBJ1-1
CDR3 protein: CASSSSTEAFF

clone size: .
V gene: TRBV12-3/TRBV12-4
CDR3 length: 15
J gene: TRBJ2-5
CDR3 protein: CASSLTAGGAETQYF

clone size: .
V gene: TRBV2
CDR3 length: 14
J gene: TRBJ2-6
CDR3 protein: CASRDMSGANVLTF

clone size: .
V gene: TRBV6-1
CDR3 length: 15
J gene: TRBJ1-2
CDR3 protein: CAAGGSTFPIMVYTF

clone size: .
V gene: TRBV6-1
CDR3 length: 15
J gene: TRBJ2-7
CDR3 protein: CASSVGDTETYEQYF

clone size: many
V gene: TRBV7-9
CDR3 length: 15
J gene: TRBJ2-5
CDR3 protein: CAKTGTSEDQETQYF

clone size: few
V gene: TRBV5-5
CDR3 length: 13
J gene: TRBJ2-7
CDR3 protein: CASSKTALYEQYF

clone size: .
V gene: TRBV20-1
CDR3 length: 14
J gene: TRBJ2-7
CDR3 protein: CSASYRGNSYEQYF

clone size: once
V gene: TRBV12-3/TRBV12-4
CDR3 length: 15
J gene: TRBJ2-7
CDR3 protein: CASSSQAKISYEQYF

clone size: many
V gene: TRBV29-1
CDR3 length: 13
J gene: TRBJ1-1
CDR3 protein: CSSILQGIPEAFF

clone size: many
V gene: TRBV20-1
CDR3 length: 13
J gene: TRBJ1-3
CDR3 protein: CSAGDRAGNTIYF

clone size: .
V gene: TRBV5-1
CDR3 length: 13
J gene: TRBJ1-1
CDR3 protein: CASKRGSISEAFF

clone size: .
V gene: TRBV25-1
CDR3 length: 14
J gene: TRBJ2-7
CDR3 protein: CASSVGRGVKGQYF

clone size: many
V gene: TRBV6-5
CDR3 length: 15
J gene: TRBJ2-2
CDR3 protein: CASTPSQGWPGELFF

clone size: .
V gene: TRBV11-2
CDR3 length: 12
J gene: TRBJ2-7
CDR3 protein: CASTPASYEQYF

clone size: many
V gene: TRBV5-1
CDR3 length: 12
J gene: TRBJ1-2
CDR3 protein: CASSSPGDGYTF

clone size: few
V gene: TRBV7-9
CDR3 length: 15
J gene: TRBJ2-2
CDR3 protein: CASSSQGGSTGELFF

clone size: .
V gene: TRBV6-1
CDR3 length: 14
J gene: TRBJ1-5
CDR3 protein: CASSEGAGNQPQHF

clone size: many
V gene: TRBV7-6
CDR3 length: 15
J gene: TRBJ1-1
CDR3 protein: CASSLGSRPPAGAFF

clone size: many
V gene: TRBV27
CDR3 length: 16
J gene: TRBJ1-5
CDR3 protein: CASSPKERGLGQPQHF